What follows are 28 T cell receptor beta chains derived from one specimen sequenced in a study of blood T cells in healthy people across ages. Primers used in a second PCR of about 6 to 11 cycles were a sample-barcoded 5' primer and a J-beta primer mix. TCRdb recomputed calls from the 5' RACE reads with MiXCR, one row per CDR3 protein. Among some 900,000 distinct CDR3 sequences listed, 29% were seen once. The sample consisted of blood. The origin of the receptors is a woman older than 75 in good health.

This clonotype was recorded many times. The chain recombines TRBV5-5 with TRBJ1-2; possible D gene TRBD1, 5 bases. Trimming removed 2 bases from V and 3 bases from J, with 20 bases in between. Germline V gene lookup returns CDR1 SGHKS and CDR2 YYEKEE (reference sequence). This CDR3 contains 17 residues. The CDR3 coding sequence is TGTGCCAGCAGCTTCACCCCGGGCCCAATGGGGGACTATGGCTACACCTTC. This codes for CASSFTPGPMGDYGYTF.

The chain employs TRBV29-1 and TRBJ2-2; D is uncertain. Germline V CDR1 and CDR2: SQVTM, ANQGSEA. Trimming shortened V by 4 bases and J by 0 bases, and 9 bases separated the two germline ends. The CDR3 is 14 residues long. The CDR3 reads CSVGLGSNTGELFF. The CDR3 DNA follows: TGCAGCGTTGGGCTTGGCTCGAACACCGGGGAGCTGTTTTTT.

In its sample, this clonotype was seen once. A much larger clone sits a single nucleotide away, making a read error possible. The rearrangement uses TRBV4-2 and TRBJ2-7; D is tentatively TRBD1 or TRBD2 (5 bases each). Per the germline V gene, CDR1 is LGHNA and CDR2 is YNFKEQ. The length of the CDR3 is 13 residues. The chain's CDR3 is CARSQDSGREQYF. The CDR3 coding sequence is TGTGCCCGCAGCCAAGATTCGGGGCGCGAGCAGTACTTC.

This clonotype occurred a few times. Just one base apart from a much larger clone, this may be a read error. The chain couples TRBV29-1 to TRBJ2-1; 7 bases are a match to TRBD1. CDR1 is SQVTM, CDR2 ANQGSEA, per germline. V gave up 4 bases and J gave up 7 bases; unmatched junction bases: 7. The CDR3 spans 13 residues. CDR3 sequence reads: CSVGQGSLNEQFF. In nucleotides, the CDR3 is TGCAGCGTTGGACAGGGCTCCCTGAATGAGCAGTTCTTC.

In this sample, this clonotype turned up many times. The J gene is TRBJ2-4, the V gene TRBV7-2; a weak D match, TRBD1 (5 bases). Germline CDR1 reads SGHTA; CDR2 reads FQGNSA. Trimming pared 1 base from V and 7 bases from J, leaving 11 bases between. The CDR3 is made up of 14 amino acids. The CDR3 nucleotides are TGTGCCAGCAGCTTAGTAGGGGTTACGAACATTCAGTACTTC. It codes for CASSLVGVTNIQYF.

The chain has TRBV9 and TRBJ1-5; D is ambiguous. Trimming took 0 bases from V and 2 from J, leaving 12 bases between them. CDR3 length: 16 amino acids. Germline V gene data show CDR1 as SGDLS and CDR2 as YYNGEE. CDR3 sequence (DNA): TGTGCCAGCAGCGTAGGGCCCGGCGGTGGCAATCAGCCCCAGCATTTT. Its protein product is CASSVGPGGGNQPQHF.

This clonotype was observed a handful of times. The junction departs from the called germline gene at one end, perhaps through a read error. CDR3 residues: CTSSPTGQVTDTQYF. CDR3 bases: TGTACCAGCAGCCCGACAGGGCAGGTAACAGATACGCAGTATTTT. The chain links TRBV3-1 to TRBJ2-3, with 7 bases that match TRBD1. The CDR3 is 15 residues long. Germline-derived CDR1 and CDR2 are LGHDT and YNNKEL (reference sequence).

This clonotype was observed many times. V gene TRBV5-6 combines with J gene TRBJ2-7; tentatively, D is TRBD1 or TRBD2 (5 bases each). The V gene's germline CDR1 is SGHDT and CDR2 YYEEEE. V lost 6 bases, J lost 1 base, and 20 bases lay in between. The CDR3 is 16 residues long. The CDR3 loop is CASTPEGRLGSYEQYF. The CDR3 DNA sequence: TGTGCCAGCACCCCTGAGGGGCGTTTAGGATCCTACGAGCAGTACTTC. Full variable domain (missing parts from reference TRBV5-6 and TRBJ2-7): DAGVTQSPTHLIKTRGQQVTLRCSPKSGHDTVSWYQQALGQGPQFIFQYYEEEERQRGNFPDRFSGHQFPNYSSELNVNALLLGDSALYLCASTPEGRLGSYEQYFGPGTRLTVT.

This clonotype was detected ten times or more. The V gene is TRBV10-2, the J gene TRBJ1-2; 7 nucleotides agree with TRBD1. The J segment lost 8 bases and the V segment lost 0 bases, leaving 9 bases of the junction unmatched. Germline-derived CDR1 and CDR2 are WSHSY and SAAADI. The CDR3 consists of 15 residues. Here the CDR3 DNA reads TGCGCCAGCAGTGAGTCCCGGACAGGCGCAAGGGGCTACACCTTC. Amino acids: CASSESRTGARGYTF.

Details on this clonotype: A much bigger clone sits one base away, suggesting this may be a read error. V and J are TRBV20-1 and TRBJ2-3; D might be TRBD1 (5 bases). Germline CDR1 and CDR2: DFQATT and SNEGSKA (reference sequence). The CDR3 consists of 14 residues. Trimming shortened V by 1 base and J by 5 bases, and 13 bases separated the two germline ends. CDR3 sequence reads: CSARGSRAGDTQYF. The CDR3, as DNA: TGCAGTGCTAGAGGTTCCAGGGCAGGAGATACGCAGTATTTT.

The V gene is TRBV7-2, the J gene TRBJ2-6; the D is unclear. Between the trimmed V and J ends, which lost 2 bases and 0 bases, there was a span of 5 bases. CDR3 length equals 15 residues. Germline V gene data show CDR1 as SGHTA and CDR2 as FQGNSA. CDR3 nucleotides: TGTGCCAGCAGCTTACACCGCTCTGGGGCCAACGTCCTGACTTTC. This codes for CASSLHRSGANVLTF.

This clonotype was seen repeatedly, ten times or more. The chain recombines TRBV18 with TRBJ2-5, with D possibly matching TRBD1 (5 bases). Trimming removed 0 bases from V and 5 bases from J, with 19 bases in between. Per germline, CDR1 KGHSH and CDR2 LQKENI. The CDR3 consists of 17 residues. The DNA of the CDR3 is TGTGCCAGCTCACCACCCTGGACAAAGGATGCCTTGGAGACCCAGTACTTC. Translation: CASSPPWTKDALETQYF.

The rearrangement links TRBV7-9 to TRBJ1-1; D is unclear. Germline CDR1 and CDR2: SEHNR and FQNEAQ (reference sequence). Trimming took 3 bases from V and 11 from J, leaving 19 bases between them. The CDR3 covers 14 residues. CDR3 in amino acids: CASSLGVSERAAFF. The CDR3 region has the DNA TGTGCCAGCAGCTTGGGAGTTTCGGAGCGTGCCGCTTTCTTT.

This clonotype was found many times. The gene calls are TRBV24-1 and TRBJ2-3; D is unclear. The CDR3 runs 13 residues. The germline V and J ends were trimmed by 4 bases and 4 bases, with 8 bases remaining between them. CDR1 is KGHDR, CDR2 SFDVKD, per germline. The DNA of the CDR3 is TGTGCCACCAGTGACCCAATAGCAGATACGCAGTATTTT. It encodes CATSDPIADTQYF.

This clonotype was seen many times. The chain uses TRBV27 and TRBJ2-5; D is unclear. CDR1 is MNHEY, CDR2 SMNVEV, per germline (reference sequence). The V end was cut by 1 base, the J end by 4 bases, with 4 bases between. CDR3 length equals 12 residues. CDR3 nucleotides: TGTGCCAGCAGTTTATTAGGAGAGACCCAGTACTTC. This translates into CASSLLGETQYF.

The chain links TRBV6-5 to TRBJ2-5; 8 bases map to TRBD1. The germline gives CDR1 MNHEY, CDR2 SVGAGI. This CDR3 spans 14 amino acids. After removal of 7 bases from V and 2 bases from J, the junction contained 6 bases not matched to a gene. CDR3 nucleotide sequence: TGTGCCAGCACCCGACAGGGGATTCAAGAGACCCAGTACTTC. It specifies CASTRQGIQETQYF.

This clonotype was seen ten or more times. This chain joins TRBV15 and TRBJ2-3; D perhaps matches TRBD2 (7 bases). This CDR3 is 15 amino acids long. Germline V gene sequence: CDR1 LNHNV, CDR2 YYDKDF (reference sequence). Trimming took 5 bases from V and 7 from J, leaving 19 bases between them. DNA for the CDR3: TGTGCCACCAGCGCCAACAGGGAGGGGGTAAATACGCAGTATTTT. It encodes CATSANREGVNTQYF.

A remark on this clonotype: The CDR3 does not end in the conserved phenylalanine or tryptophan, so this is likely a read error. The V gene is TRBV12-3 or TRBV12-4, the J gene TRBJ2-5, with 8 bases that match TRBD2. With 2 bases clipped from V and 4 bases from J, the junction kept 3 bases outside the gene matches. The CDR3 is 14 amino acids. As DNA, the CDR3 is TGTGCCAGCAGTTTAAGCGGGGGAGCAGAGACCCAGTACTCC. Translated, it gives CASSLSGGAETQYS.

This clonotype appeared a few times. A much larger clone lies a single base off, so this may be a read error. As DNA, the CDR3 is TGCGCCAGCAGCTCCCTAGCCCGGACAGGGTTCAACAATGAGCAGTACTTC. Translating gives CASSSLARTGFNNEQYF. The V and J genes are TRBV5-1 and TRBJ2-5; 8 nucleotides match TRBD1. The CDR3 covers 17 residues. Unmatched junction bases numbered 21, after V lost 3 bases and J lost 11 bases. The germline CDR1 and CDR2 sequences are SGHRS and YFSETQ.

In regard to this clonotype: A read error is possible here, since a much larger clone lies one base away. This chain links TRBV27 with TRBJ2-1; D is unresolved. In germline, CDR1 is MNHEY, CDR2 SMNVEV (reference sequence). The CDR3 has 14 amino acids. The CDR3 reads CASGLVKGVTEQFF. In DNA, the CDR3 is TGTGCCAGCGGTTTGGTTAAGGGCGTGACTGAGCAGTTCTTC.

The gene calls are TRBV5-1 and TRBJ2-7; 9 positions agree with TRBD2. With the DNA end fitting TRBJ2-5 better, the J assignment may be wrong. This CDR3 comprises 16 residues. Germline assignment: CDR1 SGHRS and CDR2 YFSETQ. The CDR3 protein is CASSLERRGGEETQYF. CDR3 nucleotides: TGCGCCAGCAGCTTGGAACGGCGGGGGGGCGAAGAGACCCAGTACTTC.

This chain links TRBV12-3 or TRBV12-4 with TRBJ2-3; D is undetermined. The CDR3 is made up of 12 amino acids. V shed 6 bases and J shed 4 bases, with 8 bases lying between them. The CDR3 nucleotides are TGTGCCAGCAGACCCATCCCAGATACGCAGTATTTT. Translating gives CASRPIPDTQYF.

The V call is TRBV15, the J call TRBJ2-1; 11 bases are a match to TRBD2. CDR1 and CDR2 (germline): LNHNV, YYDKDF (reference sequence). V lost 3 bases to trimming and J lost 0 bases; unmatched junction nucleotides: 10. This CDR3 comprises 19 residues. In DNA form, the CDR3 reads TGTGCCACCAGCAGTGACCGGTTTAGCGGGAGGGTCTCCTACAATGAGCAGTTCTTC. Protein: CATSSDRFSGRVSYNEQFF.

This clonotype was detected only a few times. The chain couples TRBV19 to TRBJ2-1, with TRBD2 as a possible D gene (6 bases). The germline V gene encodes CDR1 LNHDA and CDR2 SQIVND (reference sequence). Trimming removed 5 bases at V and 2 bases at J, with 13 bases between. The CDR3 is made up of 15 amino acids. The CDR3 protein is CASSEGSGAYNEQFF. The CDR3, as DNA: TGTGCCAGTAGTGAGGGGTCGGGGGCCTACAATGAGCAGTTCTTC.

This sequence joins TRBV20-1 and TRBJ2-1; no reliable D call. The CDR3 totals 15 residues. With 3 bases removed from V and 0 bases from J, the gap between germline ends came to 12 bases. The V gene's germline CDR1 is DFQATT and CDR2 SNEGSKA (reference sequence). The DNA of the CDR3 is TGCAGTGCTAGCGTGCTAGAGAGCTCCTACAATGAGCAGTTCTTC. Translated, it gives CSASVLESSYNEQFF.

This sequence joins TRBV5-1 and TRBJ1-1, with unresolved D. Germline loops: CDR1 SGHRS, CDR2 YFSETQ. The V and J ends lost 1 base and 6 bases respectively, with 16 bases between them. The CDR3 is 15 amino acids. CDR3 coding DNA: TGCGCCAGCAGCTTGTTCGGCGGATTGGAGGCTGAAGCTTTCTTT. As protein: CASSLFGGLEAEAFF.

In this sample, this clonotype turned up many times. Relative to the germline gene, one junction end is altered; a read error may explain this. The J gene is TRBJ2-7, the V gene TRBV12-3 or TRBV12-4; the match to TRBD2 covers 7 bases. CDR3 length: 14 residues. Here the CDR3 reads CASSLERGLYEQYF. The CDR3, as DNA: TGTGCCAGCAGCTTAGAGCGGGGACTCTACGAGCAGTACTTC.

This clonotype has more than one count but fewer than ten. This sequence joins TRBV6-1 and TRBJ2-1; 9 bases map to TRBD1. The CDR3 runs 16 residues. V was clipped by 3 bases and J by 8 bases; unmatched bases: 11. In germline, CDR1 is MNHNS, CDR2 SASEGT. The CDR3 loop is CASSDGRQGVEHEQFF. The CDR3 nucleotides are TGTGCCAGCAGTGACGGCCGACAGGGGGTGGAGCATGAGCAGTTCTTC.